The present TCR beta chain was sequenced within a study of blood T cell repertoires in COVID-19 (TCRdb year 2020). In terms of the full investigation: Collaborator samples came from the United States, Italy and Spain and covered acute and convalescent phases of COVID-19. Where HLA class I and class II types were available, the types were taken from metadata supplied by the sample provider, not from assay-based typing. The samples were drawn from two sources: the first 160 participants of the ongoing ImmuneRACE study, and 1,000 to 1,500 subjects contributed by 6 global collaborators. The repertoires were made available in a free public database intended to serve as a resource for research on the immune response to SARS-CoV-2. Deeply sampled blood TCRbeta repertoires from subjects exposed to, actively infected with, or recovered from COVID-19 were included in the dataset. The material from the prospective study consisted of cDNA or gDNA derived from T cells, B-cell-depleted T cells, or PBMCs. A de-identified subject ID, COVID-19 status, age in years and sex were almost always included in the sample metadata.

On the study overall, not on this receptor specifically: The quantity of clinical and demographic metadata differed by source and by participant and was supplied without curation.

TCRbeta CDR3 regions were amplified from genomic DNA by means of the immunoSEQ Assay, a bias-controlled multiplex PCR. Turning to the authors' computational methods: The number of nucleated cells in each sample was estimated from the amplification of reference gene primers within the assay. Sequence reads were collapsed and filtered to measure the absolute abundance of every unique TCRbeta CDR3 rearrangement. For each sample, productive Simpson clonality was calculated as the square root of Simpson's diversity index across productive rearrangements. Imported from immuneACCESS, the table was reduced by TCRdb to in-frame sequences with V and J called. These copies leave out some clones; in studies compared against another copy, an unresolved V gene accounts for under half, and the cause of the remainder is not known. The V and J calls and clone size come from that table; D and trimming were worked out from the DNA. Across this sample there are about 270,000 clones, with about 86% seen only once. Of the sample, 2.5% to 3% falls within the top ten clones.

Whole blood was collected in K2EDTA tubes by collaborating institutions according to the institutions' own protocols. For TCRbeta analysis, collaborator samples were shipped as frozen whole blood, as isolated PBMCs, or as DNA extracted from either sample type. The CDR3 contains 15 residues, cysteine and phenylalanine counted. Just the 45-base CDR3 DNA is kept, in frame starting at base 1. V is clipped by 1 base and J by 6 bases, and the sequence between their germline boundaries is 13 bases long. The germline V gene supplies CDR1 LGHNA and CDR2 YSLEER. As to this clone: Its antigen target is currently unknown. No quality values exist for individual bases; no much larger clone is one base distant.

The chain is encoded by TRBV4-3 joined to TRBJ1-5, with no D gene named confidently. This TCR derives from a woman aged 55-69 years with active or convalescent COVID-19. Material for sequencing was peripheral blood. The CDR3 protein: CASSQGNGGIQPQHF. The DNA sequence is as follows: TGCGCCAGCAGCCAAGGGAATGGAGGAATTCAGCCCCAGCATTTT.